This T cell receptor (beta chain) was obtained from a study of CD8+CD57+ T cells in acquired aplastic anemia. At the level of the study: Mean DNA quantity obtained from sorted CD4+ and CD8+ cells was 2.5 to 4 ug. Study-level points and caveats: Patients and controls were found to share more than 25 CD8+ CDR3 sequences.

Genomic DNA constituted the template upon which TCR beta VDJ and CDR3 profiling was performed. MiXCR was run by TCRdb on the reads, yielding one entry per CDR3 protein. This table holds hundreds of thousands of distinct CDR3 sequences, approximately 79% found once. To note about this clonotype: Its antigen is not identified.

Looked up from germline, CDR1 is SGHRS and CDR2 is YFSETQ. V shed 4 bases and J shed 1 base, with 24 bases lying between them. This CDR3 spans 18 amino acids. All sequencing subjects had displayed CD8+CD57+ cell expansion on flow cytometry. Patients, without exception, had severe acquired aplastic anemia. Patients were untreated when blood was sampled. This clonotype was sampled from a human donor with aplastic anemia. V gene TRBV5-1 combines with J gene TRBJ2-7, with D maybe TRBD2 (6 bases). The sequenced material came from sorted CD4+, CD8+, or CD8+CD57+ T cells (not recorded which) from PBMCs. The CDR3 DNA is TGCGCCAGCAGCCGTTTTCAGGACTATGGAGCCCTTTCCTACGAGCAGTACGTC. Protein sequence: CASSRFQDYGALSYEQYV.